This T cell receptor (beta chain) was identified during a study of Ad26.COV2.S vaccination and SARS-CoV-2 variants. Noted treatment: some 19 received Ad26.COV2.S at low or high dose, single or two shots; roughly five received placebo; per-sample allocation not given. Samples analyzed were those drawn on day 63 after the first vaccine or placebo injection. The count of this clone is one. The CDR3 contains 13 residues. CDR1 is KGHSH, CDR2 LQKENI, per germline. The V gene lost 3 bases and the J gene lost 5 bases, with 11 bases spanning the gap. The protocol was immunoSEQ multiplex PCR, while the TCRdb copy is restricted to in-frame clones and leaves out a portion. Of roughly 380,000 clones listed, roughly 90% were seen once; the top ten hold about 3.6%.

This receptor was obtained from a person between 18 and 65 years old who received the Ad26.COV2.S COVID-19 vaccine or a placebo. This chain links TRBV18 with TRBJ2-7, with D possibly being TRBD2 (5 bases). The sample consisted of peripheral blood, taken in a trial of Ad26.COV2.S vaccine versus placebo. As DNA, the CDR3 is TGTGCCAGCTCACCCCCGGGGTACAACGAGCAGTACTTC. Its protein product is CASSPPGYNEQYF.